A selection of T cell receptor beta chains follows, all from one sample in a study of regulatory T cells in long-lasting Graves disease. TCRdb re-derived calls from the multiplex PCR reads in MiXCR, one entry per CDR3 protein. The sample carries a few hundred thousand distinct CDR3 sequences, about 25% recorded once. The material was peripheral blood mononuclear cells (PBMCs), obtained when the disease was refractory, from a patient treated with antithyroid drugs. The receptors stem from a female donor with Graves disease. The CDR3 runs from the conserved cysteine through the conserved F or W. The order of the fields is V gene, clone size, J gene, D gene, CDR3 protein, CDR3 DNA. D genes are given only for firm matches. The listing skips clone size in some rows; elsewhere it reads once, few, many or a size class.

v_gene: TRBV20-1
abundance: NA
j_gene: TRBJ1-5
d_gene: TRBD1
CDR3aa: CSAGWTSGGGTGQPQHF
CDR3nt: TGCAGTGCTGGATGGACTAGCGGAGGGGGCACCGGCCAGCCCCAGCATTTT

v_gene: TRBV2
abundance: NA
j_gene: TRBJ2-1
d_gene: TRBD2
CDR3aa: CASSGLALRLGNEQFF
CDR3nt: TGTGCCAGCAGTGGACTAGCGCTAAGACTGGGGAATGAGCAGTTCTTC

v_gene: TRBV28
abundance: few
j_gene: TRBJ2-7
d_gene: NA
CDR3aa: CASSDMEQYF
CDR3nt: TGTGCCAGCAGTGACATGGAGCAGTACTTC

v_gene: TRBV28
abundance: many
j_gene: TRBJ1-1
d_gene: NA
CDR3aa: CASSDTKMMLGDAFF
CDR3nt: TGTGCCAGCAGTGACACGAAGATGATGTTGGGAGACGCTTTCTTT

v_gene: TRBV7-2
abundance: NA
j_gene: TRBJ2-1
d_gene: NA
CDR3aa: CASRPTGTALHEQFF
CDR3nt: TGTGCCAGCAGACCAACTGGGACCGCTCTTCATGAGCAGTTCTTC

v_gene: TRBV7-2
abundance: few
j_gene: TRBJ2-5
d_gene: TRBD2
CDR3aa: CASSASGTSGPSGETQYF
CDR3nt: TGTGCCAGCAGCGCGTCCGGGACTAGCGGCCCCTCAGGAGAGACCCAGTACTTC

v_gene: TRBV15
abundance: few
j_gene: TRBJ1-1
d_gene: NA
CDR3aa: CATSTGLAAFF
CDR3nt: TGTGCCACCAGCACCGGACTGGCGGCTTTCTTT

v_gene: TRBV5-1
abundance: many
j_gene: TRBJ1-5
d_gene: NA
CDR3aa: CASSLQGPNSNQPQHF
CDR3nt: TGCGCCAGCAGCTTACAGGGCCCGAATAGCAATCAGCCCCAGCATTTT

v_gene: TRBV20-1
abundance: NA
j_gene: TRBJ2-7
d_gene: NA
CDR3aa: CSAKLGGPYEQYF
CDR3nt: TGCAGTGCTAAACTAGGAGGGCCCTACGAGCAGTACTTC

v_gene: TRBV9
abundance: few
j_gene: TRBJ2-1
d_gene: NA
CDR3aa: CASSVAGDNEQFF
CDR3nt: TGTGCCAGCAGCGTAGCTGGGGACAATGAGCAGTTCTTC

v_gene: TRBV11-3
abundance: NA
j_gene: TRBJ2-5
d_gene: NA
CDR3aa: CASSRPGTQETQYF
CDR3nt: TGTGCCAGCAGTCGGCCCGGGACCCAAGAGACCCAGTACTTC

v_gene: TRBV7-9
abundance: many
j_gene: TRBJ2-7
d_gene: TRBD2
CDR3aa: CASSLASGTEDEQYF
CDR3nt: TGTGCCAGCAGCTTAGCTAGCGGGACCGAGGACGAGCAGTACTTC

v_gene: TRBV12-3/TRBV12-4
abundance: few
j_gene: TRBJ1-5
d_gene: NA
CDR3aa: CASSLAGYNQPQHF
CDR3nt: TGTGCCAGCAGTTTGGCAGGGTACAATCAGCCCCAGCATTTT

v_gene: TRBV6-1
abundance: few
j_gene: TRBJ2-7
d_gene: NA
CDR3aa: CASRDKALSYEQYF
CDR3nt: TGTGCCAGCAGGGACAAGGCCCTCTCCTACGAGCAGTACTTC

v_gene: TRBV30
abundance: NA
j_gene: TRBJ1-1
d_gene: NA
CDR3aa: CAWSQEVTEAFF
CDR3nt: TGTGCCTGGAGCCAGGAGGTCACTGAAGCTTTCTTT

v_gene: TRBV7-2
abundance: NA
j_gene: TRBJ2-6
d_gene: NA
CDR3aa: CASSSPATYSGANVLTF
CDR3nt: TGTGCCAGTAGTAGCCCCGCGACGTACTCTGGGGCCAACGTCCTGACTTTC

v_gene: TRBV15
abundance: many
j_gene: TRBJ2-5
d_gene: NA
CDR3aa: CATSSVRDTAEAQYF
CDR3nt: TGTGCCACCAGCAGTGTAAGGGACACCGCCGAGGCCCAGTACTTC

v_gene: TRBV2
abundance: NA
j_gene: TRBJ2-1
d_gene: NA
CDR3aa: CASLLATSYNEQFF
CDR3nt: TGTGCCAGCCTTCTAGCGACCTCTTACAATGAGCAGTTCTTC

v_gene: TRBV20-1
abundance: few
j_gene: TRBJ2-4
d_gene: TRBD1
CDR3aa: CSARDGTDPKNIQYF
CDR3nt: TGCAGTGCTAGAGATGGGACAGATCCCAAAAACATTCAGTACTTC

v_gene: TRBV4-2
abundance: few
j_gene: TRBJ2-3
d_gene: TRBD2
CDR3aa: CASSQAGTTTSSTDTQYF
CDR3nt: TGTGCCAGCAGCCAAGCCGGGACTACCACCTCTAGCACAGATACGCAGTATTTT

v_gene: TRBV29-1
abundance: many
j_gene: TRBJ2-5
d_gene: NA
CDR3aa: CSVEDRSETQYF
CDR3nt: TGCAGCGTTGAAGATCGGTCTGAGACCCAGTACTTC

v_gene: TRBV12-3/TRBV12-4
abundance: many
j_gene: TRBJ2-5
d_gene: TRBD1
CDR3aa: CASSRQGATETQYF
CDR3nt: TGTGCCAGCAGCCGACAGGGGGCGACGGAGACCCAGTACTTC

v_gene: TRBV29-1
abundance: NA
j_gene: TRBJ1-2
d_gene: NA
CDR3aa: CSVEDLSSYGYTF
CDR3nt: TGCAGCGTTGAAGATCTGTCCTCCTATGGCTACACCTTC

v_gene: TRBV14
abundance: few
j_gene: TRBJ2-5
d_gene: NA
CDR3aa: CASSQDRLQETQYF
CDR3nt: TGTGCCAGCAGCCAAGACAGGTTACAAGAGACCCAGTACTTC

v_gene: TRBV30
abundance: NA
j_gene: TRBJ2-6
d_gene: NA
CDR3aa: CAWSVLGNPGANVLTF
CDR3nt: TGTGCCTGGAGTGTACTAGGGAATCCTGGGGCCAACGTCCTGACTTTC

v_gene: TRBV12-3/TRBV12-4
abundance: many
j_gene: TRBJ1-1
d_gene: NA
CDR3aa: CASATGHSNTEAFF
CDR3nt: TGTGCCAGCGCTACGGGACATTCGAACACTGAAGCTTTCTTT

v_gene: TRBV28
abundance: NA
j_gene: TRBJ1-5
d_gene: NA
CDR3aa: CASSSSTGSNQPQHF
CDR3nt: TGTGCCAGCAGCTCCTCGACAGGTTCCAATCAGCCCCAGCATTTT

v_gene: TRBV20-1
abundance: many
j_gene: TRBJ2-4
d_gene: TRBD2
CDR3aa: CSARPVGGRDIQYF
CDR3nt: TGCAGTGCTAGACCCGTGGGAGGGAGGGACATTCAGTACTTC

v_gene: TRBV19
abundance: NA
j_gene: TRBJ1-1
d_gene: TRBD1
CDR3aa: CASSTGQGGQGTEAFF
CDR3nt: TGTGCCAGTAGTACCGGACAGGGGGGCCAGGGCACTGAAGCTTTCTTT

v_gene: TRBV18
abundance: few
j_gene: TRBJ2-5
d_gene: NA
CDR3aa: CASAQETQYF
CDR3nt: TGTGCCAGCGCACAAGAGACCCAGTACTTC

v_gene: TRBV19
abundance: few
j_gene: TRBJ1-5
d_gene: NA
CDR3aa: CASNALPKDQPQHF
CDR3nt: TGTGCCAGTAATGCCCTCCCTAAGGATCAGCCCCAGCATTTT

v_gene: TRBV29-1
abundance: few
j_gene: TRBJ1-3
d_gene: TRBD1
CDR3aa: CSVPGQGAGNTIYF
CDR3nt: TGCAGCGTCCCCGGACAGGGGGCTGGAAACACCATATATTTT

v_gene: TRBV6-1
abundance: NA
j_gene: TRBJ2-7
d_gene: NA
CDR3aa: CASSLTTGATYEQYF
CDR3nt: TGTGCCAGCAGCCTCACGACTGGGGCTACCTACGAGCAGTACTTC

v_gene: TRBV12-3/TRBV12-4
abundance: NA
j_gene: TRBJ1-2
d_gene: NA
CDR3aa: CASSLSGRNGYTF
CDR3nt: TGTGCCAGCAGTTTAAGCGGGAGGAATGGCTACACCTTC

v_gene: TRBV11-2
abundance: many
j_gene: TRBJ1-6
d_gene: TRBD1
CDR3aa: CASSLSSWTGDSPLHF
CDR3nt: TGTGCCAGCAGCTTATCCTCGTGGACAGGAGATTCACCCCTCCACTTT

v_gene: TRBV28
abundance: many
j_gene: TRBJ2-7
d_gene: NA
CDR3aa: CASKQIYEQYF
CDR3nt: TGTGCCAGCAAACAGATCTACGAGCAGTACTTC

v_gene: TRBV20-1
abundance: few
j_gene: TRBJ2-7
d_gene: TRBD1
CDR3aa: CSASGTVLEQYF
CDR3nt: TGCAGTGCTAGCGGGACAGTGTTAGAGCAGTACTTC

v_gene: TRBV2
abundance: many
j_gene: TRBJ2-7
d_gene: NA
CDR3aa: CASVQAPYEQYF
CDR3nt: TGTGCCAGCGTTCAGGCCCCCTACGAGCAGTACTTC

v_gene: TRBV7-2
abundance: many
j_gene: TRBJ2-7
d_gene: TRBD1
CDR3aa: CASSLGGPGQGGYEQYF
CDR3nt: TGTGCCAGCAGCTTAGGCGGTCCGGGACAGGGTGGCTACGAGCAGTACTTC

v_gene: TRBV7-9
abundance: NA
j_gene: TRBJ2-7
d_gene: NA
CDR3aa: CASTSGLNEQYF
CDR3nt: TGTGCCAGCACCTCAGGGTTGAACGAGCAGTACTTC

v_gene: TRBV7-9
abundance: many
j_gene: TRBJ2-7
d_gene: TRBD1
CDR3aa: CASSFRDSLPYEQYF
CDR3nt: TGTGCCAGCAGCTTCCGGGACAGCCTCCCCTACGAGCAGTACTTC

v_gene: TRBV20-1
abundance: few
j_gene: TRBJ1-1
d_gene: NA
CDR3aa: CSGTRGAGAEAFF
CDR3nt: TGCAGTGGAACCCGGGGGGCTGGCGCTGAAGCTTTCTTT

v_gene: TRBV20-1
abundance: few
j_gene: TRBJ2-5
d_gene: TRBD2
CDR3aa: CSATRTSGILQETQYF
CDR3nt: TGCAGTGCTACAAGAACTAGCGGGATCCTCCAAGAGACCCAGTACTTC

v_gene: TRBV12-3/TRBV12-4
abundance: few
j_gene: TRBJ1-1
d_gene: TRBD1
CDR3aa: CASSELRTGGTEAFF
CDR3nt: TGTGCCAGCAGTGAACTCAGGACAGGGGGGACTGAAGCTTTCTTT

v_gene: TRBV29-1
abundance: NA
j_gene: TRBJ2-5
d_gene: TRBD2
CDR3aa: CSGTSGRSSETQYF
CDR3nt: TGCAGCGGGACTAGCGGGAGGTCATCAGAGACCCAGTACTTC

v_gene: TRBV7-8
abundance: few
j_gene: TRBJ2-2
d_gene: NA
CDR3aa: CASSPGRAPTGELFF
CDR3nt: TGTGCCAGCAGCCCCGGAAGGGCTCCCACCGGGGAGCTGTTTTTT

v_gene: TRBV18
abundance: NA
j_gene: TRBJ1-1
d_gene: NA
CDR3aa: CASSGTEDNTEAFF
CDR3nt: TGTGCCAGCTCCGGGACGGAAGATAACACTGAAGCTTTCTTT

v_gene: TRBV6-1
abundance: many
j_gene: TRBJ2-5
d_gene: NA
CDR3aa: CASNPLGSQETQYF
CDR3nt: TGTGCCAGCAACCCCCTAGGAAGTCAAGAGACCCAGTACTTC

v_gene: TRBV5-1
abundance: NA
j_gene: TRBJ2-5
d_gene: NA
CDR3aa: CASSLHRGEETQYF
CDR3nt: TGCGCCAGCAGCTTGCATAGGGGAGAAGAGACCCAGTACTTC

v_gene: TRBV6-1
abundance: few
j_gene: TRBJ2-7
d_gene: TRBD1
CDR3aa: CASSQGQGVTYEQYF
CDR3nt: TGTGCCAGCAGTCAAGGACAGGGGGTAACCTACGAGCAGTACTTC

v_gene: TRBV4-2
abundance: NA
j_gene: TRBJ2-2
d_gene: NA
CDR3aa: CASSQVARENTGELFF
CDR3nt: TGTGCCAGCAGCCAAGTTGCGCGGGAGAACACCGGGGAGCTGTTTTTT

v_gene: TRBV28
abundance: few
j_gene: TRBJ2-7
d_gene: NA
CDR3aa: CASSLLGRGHSWPRYEQYF
CDR3nt: TGTGCCAGCAGTTTACTCGGCCGGGGGCATAGTTGGCCAAGATACGAGCAGTACTTC

v_gene: TRBV20-1
abundance: few
j_gene: TRBJ2-5
d_gene: NA
CDR3aa: CSVDHGIETQYF
CDR3nt: TGCAGCGTTGATCACGGGATAGAGACCCAGTACTTC

v_gene: TRBV3-1
abundance: NA
j_gene: TRBJ1-2
d_gene: NA
CDR3aa: CASSQDPGSPGYTF
CDR3nt: TGTGCCAGCAGCCAAGATCCGGGAAGCCCTGGCTACACCTTC